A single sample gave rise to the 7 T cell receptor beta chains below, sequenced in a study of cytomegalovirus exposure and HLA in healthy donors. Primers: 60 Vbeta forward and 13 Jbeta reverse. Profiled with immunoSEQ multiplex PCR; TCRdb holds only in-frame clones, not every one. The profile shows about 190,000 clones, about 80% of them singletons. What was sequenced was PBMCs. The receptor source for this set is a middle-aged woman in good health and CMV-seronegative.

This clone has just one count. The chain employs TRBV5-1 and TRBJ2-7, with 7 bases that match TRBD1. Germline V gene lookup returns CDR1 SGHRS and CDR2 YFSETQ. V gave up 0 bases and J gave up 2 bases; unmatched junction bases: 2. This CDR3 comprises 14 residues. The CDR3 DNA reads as TGCGCCAGCAGCTTGGAGGGGGCAACCTACGAGCAGTACTTC. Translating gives CASSLEGATYEQYF.

CDR3 sequence (DNA): TGTGCCACCAGCAGAGACTACAGGGGCGGTCAGCCCCAGCATTTT. Translated: CATSRDYRGGQPQHF. V is TRBV15 and J is TRBJ1-5; 7 bases map to TRBD1. This CDR3 contains 15 residues. Germline V lookup: CDR1 LNHNV, CDR2 YYDKDF (reference sequence). Trimming cost V 0 bases and J 6 bases; bases outside gene matches: 5.

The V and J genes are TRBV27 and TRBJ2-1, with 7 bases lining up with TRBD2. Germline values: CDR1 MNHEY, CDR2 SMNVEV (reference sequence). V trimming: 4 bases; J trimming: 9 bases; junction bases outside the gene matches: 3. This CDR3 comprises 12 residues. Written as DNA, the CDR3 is TGTGCCAGCAGTTGGTCGGGAGGTGAGCAGTTCTTC. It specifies CASSWSGGEQFF.

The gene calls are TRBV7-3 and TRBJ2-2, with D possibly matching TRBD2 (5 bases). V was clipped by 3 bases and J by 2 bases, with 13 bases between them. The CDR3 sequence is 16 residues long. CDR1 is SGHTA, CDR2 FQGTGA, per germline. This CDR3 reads CASSFGPAANTGELFF. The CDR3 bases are TGTGCCAGCAGCTTCGGCCCAGCGGCCAACACCGGGGAGCTGTTTTTT.

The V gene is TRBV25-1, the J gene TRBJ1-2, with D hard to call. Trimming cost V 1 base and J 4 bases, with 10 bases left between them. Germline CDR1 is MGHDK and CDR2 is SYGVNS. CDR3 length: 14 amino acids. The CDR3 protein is CASSESPTVYGYTF. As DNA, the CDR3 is TGTGCCAGCAGTGAATCACCTACCGTCTATGGCTACACCTTC.

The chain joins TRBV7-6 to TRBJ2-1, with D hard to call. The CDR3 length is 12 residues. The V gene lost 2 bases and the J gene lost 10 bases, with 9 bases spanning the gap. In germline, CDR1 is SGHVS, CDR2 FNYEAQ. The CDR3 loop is CASSLTTEEQFF. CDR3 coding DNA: TGTGCCAGCAGCTTAACGACTGAGGAGCAGTTCTTC.

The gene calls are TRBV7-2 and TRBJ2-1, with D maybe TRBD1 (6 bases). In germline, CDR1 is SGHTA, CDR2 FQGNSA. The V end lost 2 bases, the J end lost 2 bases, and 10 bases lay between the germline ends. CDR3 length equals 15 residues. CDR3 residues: CASSLNQGTYNEQFF. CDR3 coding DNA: TGTGCCAGCAGCTTAAACCAGGGGACCTACAATGAGCAGTTCTTC.